These 17 T cell receptor beta chains came from one sample sequenced in a study of blood T cell repertoires in COVID-19. The table came from immunoSEQ multiplex PCR; TCRdb's copy has only in-frame clones and leaves some out. The table lists 230,000 or so clones, roughly four fifths of them singletons. Source material: peripheral blood. All receptors derive from an elderly woman with COVID-19, enrolled during active disease.

The gene calls are TRBV30 and TRBJ1-4, with 7 bases matching TRBD1. V gave up 4 bases and J gave up 8 bases; unmatched junction bases: 4. Per germline, CDR1 GTSNPN and CDR2 SVGIG (reference sequence). CDR3 length: 12 amino acids. The CDR3 spells CAWNDRDEKLFF. The CDR3 DNA reads as TGTGCCTGGAACGACAGGGACGAAAAACTGTTTTTT.

V gene TRBV2 combines with J gene TRBJ1-6, with 10 bases matching TRBD1. This CDR3 spans 17 amino acids. The V gene's germline CDR1 is SNHLY and CDR2 FYNNEI. V gave up 2 bases and J gave up 10 bases; unmatched junction bases: 11. This CDR3 is CASSESMLTGGPSPLHF. CDR3 bases: TGTGCCAGCAGTGAATCCATGTTGACAGGGGGCCCATCACCCCTCCACTTT.

This sequence joins TRBV23-1 and TRBJ1-2; D is possibly TRBD1 (6 bases). TRBV23-1 is an open reading frame whose function is uncertain. The CDR3 is 20 amino acids. Trimming took off 0 bases at V and 2 bases at J, with 25 bases between the two ends. The CDR3 DNA reads as TGCGCCAGCAGTCAATCGGCCCGACAGGACCACGGGCAGGCCAACTATGGCTACACCTTC. Translated, it gives CASSQSARQDHGQANYGYTF.

The chain carries TRBV2 and TRBJ1-5; D is unclear. Trimming took off 6 bases at V and 1 base at J, with 16 bases between the two ends. The CDR3 covers 16 residues. Per germline, CDR1 SNHLY and CDR2 FYNNEI. The CDR3 region has the DNA TGTGCCAGCAGCCTCGAGGGAACAGCAAGCAATCAGCCCCAGCATTTT. It encodes CASSLEGTASNQPQHF.

The rearrangement joins TRBV4-1 to TRBJ1-1; D uncertain. The V and J ends lost 1 base and 5 bases respectively, with 11 bases between them. Germline CDR1 and CDR2: MGHRA and YSYEKL. The CDR3 spans 14 residues. The chain's CDR3 is CASSQGAERTEAFF. DNA for the CDR3: TGCGCCAGCAGCCAAGGAGCGGAGAGGACTGAAGCTTTCTTT.

CDR3 protein: CASSWGRGGTEAFF. Here the CDR3 DNA reads TGTGCCAGCAGCTGGGGACGGGGGGGAACTGAAGCTTTCTTT. The V call is TRBV5-8, the J call TRBJ1-1, with D possibly matching TRBD1 (5 bases). The CDR3 extends over 14 amino acids. Germline lookup yields CDR1 SGHTS and CDR2 YDEGEE. V lost 3 bases, J lost 5 bases, and 14 bases lay in between.

The sample holds a few counts of this clone. The chain employs TRBV5-1 and TRBJ1-1, with 7 bases matching TRBD1. Germline trimming cut 0 bases from V and 11 bases from J; bases unmatched to any gene: 7. There are 13 residues in the CDR3. CDR1 and CDR2 from the germline V gene are SGHRS and YFSETQ. The CDR3 DNA sequence: TGCGCCAGCAGCTTGGGAGGGGGCAGGGAGGCTTTCTTT. Protein: CASSLGGGREAFF.

This clone is a singleton in its sample. This chain uses TRBV5-6 with TRBJ1-1; possibly TRBD1 for D (6 bases). From germline, CDR1 is SGHDT and CDR2 YYEEEE. CDR3 length: 15 amino acids. The ends were cut back, 4 bases at V and 1 base at J, with 14 bases in the middle. The DNA of the CDR3 is TGTGCCAGCAGCCCAACAGACAGGAGGAACACTGAAGCTTTCTTT. It yields the protein CASSPTDRRNTEAFF.

The chain carries TRBV2 and TRBJ2-7; 7 positions agree with TRBD1. V dropped 5 bases and J dropped 3; count of bases not matched to a gene: 4. The CDR3 is made up of 13 amino acids. The germline V gene has CDR1 SNHLY and CDR2 FYNNEI. Here the CDR3 reads CASSRQGFYEQYF. CDR3 DNA sequence: TGTGCCAGCAGTCGACAGGGATTCTACGAGCAGTACTTC.

CDR3 sequence reads: CASIRPGQGATEAFF. CDR3 nucleotide sequence: TGCGCCAGCATTCGTCCGGGCCAGGGGGCCACTGAAGCTTTCTTT. V and J are TRBV10-1 and TRBJ1-1, with TRBD1 matching over 8 bases. The CDR3 is 15 residues long. The germline V gene encodes CDR1 WNHNN and CDR2 SYGVQD (reference sequence). V was pared by 7 bases and J by 4 bases, with 11 bases of the junction left unmatched.

The chain is built from TRBV7-3 and TRBJ1-3, with 8 bases that match TRBD1. With V trimmed by 6 bases and J by 4 bases, 5 bases remained unmatched. CDR3 length equals 14 residues. Germline V lookup: CDR1 SGHTA, CDR2 FQGTGA. CDR3 coding DNA: TGTGCCAGCAGTCTAACAGGGGGAGGAAACACCATATATTTT. Its translation is CASSLTGGGNTIYF. Variable domain in full (rest from reference TRBV7-3 and TRBJ1-3): GAGVSQTPSNKVTEKGKYVELRCDPISGHTALYWYRQSLGQGPEFLIYFQGTGAADDSGLPNDRFFAVRPEGSVSTLKIQRTERGDSAVYLCASSLTGGGNTIYFGEGSWLTVV.

The V call is TRBV5-1, the J call TRBJ2-1, with D possibly being TRBD1 (6 bases). This CDR3 spans 12 amino acids. CDR1 is SGHRS, CDR2 YFSETQ, per germline. Trimming stripped 0 bases from V and 14 bases from J, with 12 bases between. This chain's CDR3 is CASSLEGQGKFF. The CDR3 DNA reads as TGCGCCAGCAGCTTGGAAGGGCAGGGGAAGTTCTTC.

The chain uses TRBV28 and TRBJ1-2, with D unclear. This CDR3 has 12 residues. V lost 5 bases to trimming and J lost 8 bases, with 12 bases between them. CDR1 and CDR2 (germline): MDHEN, SYDVKM. The CDR3 region has the DNA TGTGCCAGCAGTACCCCTCCGGAGGGCTACACCTTC. Protein product: CASSTPPEGYTF.

This clone has just a few counts. The genes are TRBV7-9 and TRBJ2-1, with TRBD2 matching 10 bases. The V segment lost 3 bases and the J segment 4 bases; nucleotides outside the gene matches: 6. This CDR3 has 16 amino acids. Germline-derived CDR1 and CDR2 are SEHNR and FQNEAQ (reference sequence). CDR3 loop: CASSFRTSGFYNEQFF. In nucleotides, the CDR3 is TGTGCCAGCAGCTTCCGGACTAGCGGATTTTACAATGAGCAGTTCTTC.

The V and J genes are TRBV11-3 and TRBJ2-3, with 8 bases that match TRBD1. The V segment lost 5 bases and the J segment 2 bases; nucleotides outside the gene matches: 6. The CDR3 contains 15 residues. The germline CDR1 and CDR2 sequences are SGHNT and YENEEA. The CDR3 sequence is CASSQGQAYTDTQYF. The DNA for the CDR3 is TGTGCCAGCAGCCAGGGACAGGCCTACACAGATACGCAGTATTTT.

This clone was recorded only once. The chain combines TRBV4-1 with TRBJ1-3; 8 nucleotides align to TRBD1. V shed 1 base, J shed 1 base, and the junction held 3 bases outside the gene matches. CDR1 MGHRA and CDR2 YSYEKL come from the germline V gene. The CDR3 length is 16 residues. As DNA, the CDR3 is TGCGCCAGCAGCCAAGTCGGGACAGGTTCTGGAAACACCATATATTTT. Its translation: CASSQVGTGSGNTIYF.

This clone was seen once. The chain recombines TRBV5-4 with TRBJ1-4; 7 bases align to TRBD1. V lost 4 bases, J lost 4 bases, and 4 bases stayed unmatched. CDR1 is SGHNT, CDR2 YYREEE, per germline (reference sequence). This CDR3 has 14 residues. CDR3: CASSKGQLNEKLFF. CDR3 in DNA: TGTGCCAGCAGCAAGGGACAGCTTAATGAAAAACTGTTTTTT.